This paragraph covers one TCR beta chain sequence. With V trimmed by 0 bases and J by 3 bases, 1 base remained unmatched. Germline assignment: CDR1 SGHTA and CDR2 FQGNSA. This CDR3 has 15 residues. These data originate in a study of blood T cell repertoires in COVID-19. As for the study in general: Spain, Italy and the United States supplied samples that represented acute and convalescent COVID-19. The analysed material was cDNA or gDNA that came from T cells, B-cell-depleted T cells, or PBMCs.

Assay: immunoSEQ multiplex PCR; the TCRdb copy retains only in-frame clones and omits some. The table has 250,000 to 300,000 clones, about nine tenths seen once. This sequence originates from a woman between 35 and 50 years old with acute COVID-19. This rearrangement joins TRBV7-2 to TRBJ2-7; 11 bases fit TRBD1. The sequenced sample consisted of PBMCs or T cells enriched from blood (not recorded which). DNA of the CDR3: TGTGCCAGCAGCTTAGCCGGGACAGGGGGCTACGAGCAGTACTTC. Amino acids: CASSLAGTGGYEQYF. Combining the CDR3 with reference TRBV7-2 and TRBJ2-7 gives the whole variable domain GAGVSQSPSNKVTEKGKDVELRCDPISGHTALYWYRQSLGQGLEFLIYFQGNSAPDKSGLPSDRFSAERTGGSVSTLTIQRTQQEDSAVYLCASSLAGTGGYEQYFGPGTRLTVT.